What follows are 7 T cell receptor beta chains derived from one specimen sequenced in a study of blood T cell repertoires in COVID-19. Data came from immunoSEQ multiplex PCR; TCRdb stores just in-frame clones and leaves some out. Of roughly 250,000 clones listed, roughly four fifths are singletons. The sequenced sample was peripheral blood. All receptors come from a woman in her 70s with acute or convalescent COVID-19.

This clone was counted a few times. This chain links TRBV19 with TRBJ1-2; possible D gene TRBD1, 5 bases. Trimming pared 5 bases from V and 2 bases from J, leaving 6 bases between. Germline V gene data show CDR1 as LNHDA and CDR2 as SQIVND (reference sequence). This CDR3 is built from 12 residues. The CDR3 sequence: CASSRGNYGYTF. The DNA of the CDR3 is TGTGCCAGTAGTCGGGGGAACTATGGCTACACCTTC. Drawing the rest from reference TRBV19 and TRBJ1-2, the complete variable domain is DGGITQSPKYLFRKEGQNVTLSCEQNLNHDAMYWYRQDPGQGLRLIYYSQIVNDFQKGDIAEGYSVSREKKESFPLTVTSAQKNPTAFYLCASSRGNYGYTFGSGTRLTVV.

This chain joins TRBV2 and TRBJ1-5, with TRBD1 matching over 7 bases. The CDR3 contains 15 residues. The germline CDR1 and CDR2 sequences are SNHLY and FYNNEI. With V trimmed by 4 bases and J by 2 bases, 5 bases remained unmatched. The CDR3, as DNA: TGTGCCAGCAGTGTCAGGGGGTATGGCAATCAGCCCCAGCATTTT. Translation: CASSVRGYGNQPQHF.

This clone was observed a handful of times. The J gene is TRBJ2-7, the V gene TRBV15; 7 nucleotides agree with TRBD1. The trim removed 0 bases at V and 2 bases at J, leaving 10 bases unmatched. Germline assignment: CDR1 LNHNV and CDR2 YYDKDF (reference sequence). There are 17 residues in the CDR3. DNA of the CDR3: TGTGCCACCAGCAGAGAGAGAGACAGGGCTGCAACCTACGAGCAGTACTTC. It codes for CATSRERDRAATYEQYF.

V usage is TRBV27 and J usage is TRBJ1-2; 8 nucleotides match TRBD1. V lost 5 bases to trimming and J lost 2 bases; unmatched junction nucleotides: 1. Germline V lookup: CDR1 MNHEY, CDR2 SMNVEV (reference sequence). There are 13 residues in the CDR3. The CDR3 region is CASSRQGNYGYTF. CDR3 nucleotide sequence: TGTGCCAGCAGTCGACAGGGGAACTATGGCTACACCTTC.

This chain joins TRBV19 and TRBJ1-1; D gene uncertain. The CDR3 contains 14 residues. CDR1 and CDR2 from the germline V gene are LNHDA and SQIVND (reference sequence). V was trimmed by 1 base and J by 8 bases, leaving 14 bases between them. This CDR3 is CASSIGGLLKEAFF. DNA of the CDR3: TGTGCCAGTAGTATAGGAGGACTGTTGAAGGAAGCTTTCTTT.

This chain connects TRBV24-1 to TRBJ1-1, with TRBD1 identical over 7 bases. This CDR3 is 13 amino acids long. CDR1 KGHDR and CDR2 SFDVKD come from the germline V gene. J gave up 7 bases and V 5 bases, and 6 bases lay outside the gene matches. The CDR3, as DNA: TGTGCCACCAGTGCAACAGGGGCCCTTGAAGCTTTCTTT. This translates into CATSATGALEAFF.

This clone was observed a handful of times. This chain joins TRBV27 and TRBJ1-6, with 8 bases matching TRBD1. Germline V CDR1 and CDR2: MNHEY, SMNVEV (reference sequence). The J segment lost 9 bases and the V segment lost 3 bases, leaving 4 bases of the junction unmatched. The CDR3 is 14 residues long. The CDR3 DNA is TGTGCCAGCAGTTTGGACAGGGTTGGTTCACCCCTCCACTTT. Translated, it gives CASSLDRVGSPLHF.